This T cell receptor beta chain was recovered during a study of CD8 T cells in Susac syndrome. Reverse transcription of 0.5 to 1 ug RNA was carried out with random hexamers. TCR beta CDR3 was amplified by immunoSEQ multiplex PCR. This amplification extended across 54 Vbeta and 13 Jbeta segments. TCRdb re-called the immunoSEQ multiplex PCR reads through MiXCR, storing one row per CDR3 protein. Of some 300,000 distinct CDR3 sequences in the sample, roughly 90% were seen once. Trimming removed 8 bases at V and 6 bases at J, with 23 bases between. CDR1 is SGDLS and CDR2 is YYNGEE in the germline V gene. The CDR3 has 15 residues. The authors sequenced TCR beta from blood CD8+ and CD4+ T cells. The authors negatively isolated CD8+ and CD4+ T cells and FACS-enriched TEMRA cells.

The sequence derives from a human donor with multiple sclerosis. Input material: CD8+ T cells from PBMCs. The chain is built from TRBV9 and TRBJ1-1; D call uncertain. The CDR3 region is CASLKVAGEEAEAFF. In DNA, the CDR3 is TGTGCCAGTTTAAAGGTTGCCGGGGAAGAGGCTGAAGCTTTCTTT.